The present T cell receptor beta chain was sequenced within a study of T cells in tumors after PD-1 blockade. In the study overall: Prior checkpoint blockade, systemic immunosuppressant use, or anti-cancer therapy within 4 weeks excluded patients. Each patient got pembrolizumab 200 mg every 3 weeks or cemiplimab 350 mg every 2 weeks. Daily vismodegib 150 mg continued in a subset of anti-PD-1-treated patients.

Germline values: CDR1 LNHDA, CDR2 SQIVND (reference sequence). This CDR3 has 15 amino acids. V shed 7 bases and J shed 3 bases, with 16 bases lying between them. Method: immunoSEQ multiplex PCR; TCRdb's copy keeps in-frame clones and lacks some. The table includes 60,000 or so clones, just under 80% detected once. This clonotype originated in a human donor with basal cell carcinoma. The V call is TRBV19, the J call TRBJ2-1, with D tentatively TRBD1 (6 bases). The material was PBMCs, obtained before anti-PD-1 treatment. CDR3 DNA: TGTGCCAGTACCCCAGACAGGATTGGCTACAATGAGCAGTTCTTC. Its protein product is CASTPDRIGYNEQFF.